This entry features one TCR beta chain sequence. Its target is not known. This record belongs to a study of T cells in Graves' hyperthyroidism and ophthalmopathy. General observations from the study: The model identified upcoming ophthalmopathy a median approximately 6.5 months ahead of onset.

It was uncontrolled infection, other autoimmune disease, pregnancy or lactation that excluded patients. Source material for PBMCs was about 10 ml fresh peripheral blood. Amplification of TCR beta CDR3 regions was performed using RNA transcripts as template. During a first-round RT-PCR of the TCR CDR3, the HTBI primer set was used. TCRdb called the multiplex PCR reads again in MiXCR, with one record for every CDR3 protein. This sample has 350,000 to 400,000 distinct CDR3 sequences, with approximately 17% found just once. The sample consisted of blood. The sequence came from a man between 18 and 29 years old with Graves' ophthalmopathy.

The CDR3 nucleotides read TGTGCCACCAGTGATCCAGGGACTAGCGGGGGCCCCACTAGCACAGATACGCAGTATTTT. This codes for CATSDPGTSGGPTSTDTQYF. The rearrangement uses TRBV24-1 and TRBJ2-3; 14 bases are shared with TRBD2. V gave up 3 bases and J gave up 0 bases; unmatched junction bases: 10. CDR3 length: 20 amino acids. Germline CDR1 is KGHDR and CDR2 is SFDVKD.